Sequencing of this TCR beta chain was carried out in a study of cytomegalovirus exposure and HLA in healthy donors. Turning to the study itself: Caucasian-associated ancestry cluster membership applied to over 80% of 398 genotyped donors.

PCR used 60 Vbeta primers and 13 Jbeta primers. Clones were read by immunoSEQ multiplex PCR, and TCRdb kept only the in-frame ones, dropping some. The repertoire consists of about 57,000 clones, with more than 60% occurring once and the leading ten covering less than 3.5%. Study-wide results and caveats: A later analysis found TCR association rates differed by HLA locus, highest for DRB1 and lowest for HLA-C.

Concerning this clone itself: The target antigen is unknown.

Germline lookup yields CDR1 SQVTM and CDR2 ANQGSEA. The CDR3 totals 12 residues. Trimming pared 2 bases from V and 7 bases from J, leaving 11 bases between. At sampling all donors were nominally healthy, likely with unrecorded immune exposures. This receptor was taken from a woman under 40 in good health and CMV-seronegative. Sequencing used PBMCs. The V and J genes are TRBV29-1 and TRBJ1-2, with D possibly being TRBD1 (5 bases). CDR3 nucleotides: TGCAGCGTTGAACTCAGGGTAAGTGGCTACACCTTC. As protein: CSVELRVSGYTF.